This TCR beta chain was identified during a study of cytomegalovirus exposure and HLA in healthy donors (dated by TCRdb to about 2017). The study in broad terms: According to an earlier analysis of 550 to 700 of the donors, about 179 million T cells yielded roughly 100 million unique TCR beta sequences and about 300 Gb of sequence data. Approximately 300 gigabases of sequencing data and roughly 81 million unique TCR sequences made up an early release that covered 640 HLA-typed donors. Of the 300 to 450 genotyped donors, about 84% fell in the genetic ancestry cluster associated with self-reported Caucasian donors. The aim of the study was to test whether cataloging public T cell receptors could identify signatures of past pathogen exposure. Using immunosequencing, the study profiled T cell repertoires from about 610 subjects and related those repertoires to cytomegalovirus serostatus. Besides the first cohort of about 730 subjects, a separate validation cohort made up of roughly 120 different subjects was used. The study combined high-throughput TCR immunosequencing, statistical association of individual TCRs with disease status, and machine learning to predict cytomegalovirus infection status. To study patterns of TCR occurrence, a later analysis re-analyzed previously published TCR beta repertoires from 650 to 750 donors and added high-resolution HLA genotyping. In the later analysis, no new phenotypic data were used to find candidate immune exposures; instead, reliance was placed on TCR beta sequences and their occurrence across donors. An earlier analysis of 587 of the donors used high-throughput TCR beta sequencing to judge whether each TCR beta V gene segment behaved as functional or pseudogenic. Alongside the repertoire data, information on donor age, sex, ethnicity and CMV serostatus was compiled. Genome-wide SNP genotypes for about 65% of the 666 donors were used in a later genetic analysis, which treated that subset as a discovery cohort. Every discovery cohort repertoire had been produced on one sequencing platform. HLA typing covered class I and class II loci at four-digit resolution. Typing coverage varied by locus: 629-630 donors for A, B, C, DRB1 and DQB1; approximately 500 for DQA1; 600 to 610 for DPA1; approximately 490 for DPB1. Roughly five DR-DQ haplotypes were treated as single units for association and clustering because of strong linkage in the cohort. Among roughly 400 genotyped donors of the cohort, an average of roughly 230,000 unique TCR beta nucleotide sequences was sequenced per donor, of which 15% to 20% were non-productive. Results the study describes overall, beyond this receptor: Correlated functional status among segregating V segments might be attributable to linkage disequilibrium, but an unknown experimental factor could not be ruled out. Broadly in line with IMGT annotations, most TCR beta V segments showed up in productive rearrangements about 87% or about 30% of the time in an earlier analysis of several hundred of the donors. A further reported finding was that TCR beta sequences accurately predicted the HLA-A and HLA-B alleles for most subjects in the first cohort. In a later genetic analysis, fewer N-insertions in productive TCRs were reported among donors in an Asian-associated ancestry cluster than the roughly 640-donor mean. Specific HLA alleles were associated with 15,000 to 20,000 TCR beta sequences at a false discovery rate of 0.05 in a later analysis. It was suggested by the authors that the approach could potentially be generalized to other disease states and immunological phenotypes. A later analysis found that HLA-associated TCR beta chains were more clonally expanded and had lower generation probabilities than equally common non-associated chains. In both the original and validation cohorts, the classifier was reported to diagnose cytomegalovirus status with high specificity and sensitivity. In vitro tests confirmed that a few of the cytomegalovirus-associated TCR beta chains recognize cytomegalovirus antigens. HLA typing was unavailable for some donors at each locus, so association tests used only the typed subset. In a later analysis, most CMV-associated TCR beta chains were found to appear HLA-restricted, with HLA associations seemingly driven largely by CMV exposure. A cluster of highly shared sequence variants was judged likely to represent a technical artifact of the sequencing pipeline. The cohort was sequenced for TCR beta chains only, and without alpha or paired-chain data the features that could be detected were limited. For the cohort, immune exposure information was limited to CMV serostatus. Across donors, most TCR sequences were observed very rarely, whereas some public TCRs were present in many individuals. A later genetic analysis associated a missense DCLRE1C variant with V-gene and J-gene trimming of TCR beta chains, and an independent cohort replicated the association. Presence/absence analyses assumed roughly uniform sequencing depth across donors, an assumption that may not hold. A later analysis found that TCR association rates varied across HLA loci, with DRB1 alleles showing the most associated TCRs and HLA-C alleles the fewest. In the study, 150 to 200 TCR beta chains were listed as associated with cytomegalovirus. When HLA alleles, especially DR and DQ, strongly co-occurred, TCR associations were difficult to assign to individual alleles. According to a later analysis, parvovirus B19, influenza, CMV and Epstein-Barr virus appeared linked to several top co-occurrence clusters. Because counts were too low, 15 to 20 rarely observed V segments, including chromosome 9 orphons, were left out of the earlier analysis of over 550 of the donors. The 87-base-pair reads could not distinguish some IMGT-functional V segments, including TRBV6-2 and TRBV6-3, so those segments were excluded.

The cohort consisted of 600 or so healthy bone marrow donors. At the time of sampling, all cohort members were nominally healthy, though unrecorded immune exposures were likely present. The donor tested CMV seropositive, placing the donor among the 290 or so seropositive members of the cohort. A peripheral blood sample was collected from each donor, and TCR beta sequencing was performed on peripheral blood mononuclear cells. Genomic DNA was extracted from the blood cell samples with the Qiagen DNeasy Blood Extraction Kit. Comment on this clone: Its antigen specificity is not known. Base quality data are lacking; no much larger clone is found one base away.

The CDR3 spans 13 residues, from the cysteine through the phenylalanine. Only the CDR3 DNA is retained, 39 bases long and in frame from the first base. The CDR1 and CDR2 encoded by the germline V gene are SGHRS and YFSETQ. Between the V and J ends, shortened by 2 bases and 6 bases respectively, the junction contains 8 bases. Library construction relied on the immunoSEQ multiplex PCR assay. For the multiplex PCR, a mixture combining 60 forward primers for TCR Vbeta segments and 13 reverse primers for TCR Jbeta segments was used. The CDR3 region of rearranged TCR beta genes was amplified from genomic DNA by a multiplex PCR assay. Amplified TCR beta libraries were sequenced as 87-base-pair reads on the Illumina HiSeq System. The authors' pipeline ran thus. A later analysis tallied tens of millions of unique TCR beta chains across the 550 to 850 repertoires, and around 10 million of those chains were shared by two or more donors. A nearest-neighbor algorithm error-corrected the raw reads and collapsed the reads into unique sequences, merging closely related sequences to remove PCR and sequencing errors. Alignment of CDR3 sequences to IMGT reference sequences was used to assign V, D and J gene segments. For a sequence to be retained, a match of at least six nucleotides to both a V gene segment and a J gene segment was required. A rearrangement was called productive if the CDR3 had no stop codons and remained in frame with V and J, and every other rearrangement was called non-productive. Following IMGT convention, CDR3 was defined as the stretch from the second conserved V-encoded cysteine to the conserved J-encoded phenylalanine. In an earlier analysis of roughly 580 of the donors, sequences lacking an unambiguous match to a single V gene segment were excluded. In an earlier analysis of several hundred of the donors, a V segment was called functional when productive rearrangements were above 56.7%, and segregating when the standard deviation between donors exceeded 5%. A statistical classification framework was built to diagnose cytomegalovirus status from the catalog of TCR beta chain sequences. In a later analysis, V and J genes were assigned by comparing TCR nucleotide sequences against IMGT/GENE-DB human TR gene sequences. Using the TCRdist pipeline, a later analysis assigned CDR3 sequences along with most-parsimonious VDJ recombination scenarios. In a later analysis, each TCR beta chain was defined by its CDR3 amino acid sequence together with its V-gene family, and reads without a unique V-gene family were excluded. A later analysis removed several hundred highly shared, low-generation-probability nucleotide sequences to deal with suspected cross-contamination and a sequencing artifact. In a later analysis, a clonal expansion index for each public chain was calculated from normalized within-repertoire ranks of inferred template counts. Generation probabilities in a later analysis came from a VDJ recombination model fitted to out-of-frame rearrangements, and those results were checked against IGoR. In a later analysis, TCR-TCR, TCR-HLA and TCR-CMV co-occurrence was scored with hypergeometric tests, and a repertoire-size bias correction was applied to TCR pairs. False discovery rates were estimated in a later analysis by permuting HLA or CMV assignments 20 times. In a later analysis, co-occurring TCRs were grouped using DBSCAN, and TCRdist sequence similarity was added for clustering within HLA-allele-positive subsets. For co-occurrence clustering, repertoires with fewer than 30,000 or more than 120,000 public chains were excluded, along with a handful of repertoires with anomalous nucleotide sharing. TCRdb provides this immuneACCESS table in a form limited to in-frame rearrangements. Some clones are lacking; in checked studies, under half of them reflect an unresolved V gene, and why the rest are absent is not known. That table furnishes V, J and clone size, whereas the DNA furnished D and trimming. The table for this sample lists approximately 190,000 clones; around 82% of them were counted only once. The ten largest clones add up to roughly 14% of the sample.

What was sequenced was PBMCs. Recombination linked TRBV5-1 to TRBJ2-2; 6 matching bases give a weak D call of TRBD1. The TCR originated in a woman between 25 and 40 years old in good health and CMV-seropositive. The nucleotide sequence reads as follows: TGCGCCAGCAGCTTTGACAGGTCCGGGGAGCTGTTTTTT. This encodes CASSFDRSGELFF. Reference TRBV5-1 and TRBJ2-2 proteins supply the regions before and after the CDR3; the full variable domain is: KAGVTQTPRYLIKTRGQQVTLSCSPISGHRSVSWYQQTPGQGLQFLFEYFSETQRNKGNFPGRFSGRQFSNSRSEMNVSTLELGDSALYLCASSFDRSGELFFGEGSRLTVL.